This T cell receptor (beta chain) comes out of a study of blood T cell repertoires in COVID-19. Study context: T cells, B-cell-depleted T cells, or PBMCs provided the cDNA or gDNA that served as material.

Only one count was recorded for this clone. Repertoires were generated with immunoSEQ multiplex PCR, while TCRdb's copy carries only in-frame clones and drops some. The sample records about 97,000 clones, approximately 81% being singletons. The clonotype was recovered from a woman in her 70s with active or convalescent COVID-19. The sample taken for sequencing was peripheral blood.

The CDR3 sequence: CASSVERGQGVNYGYTF. DNA of the CDR3: TGTGCCAGCAGCGTAGAGAGGGGACAGGGTGTTAACTATGGCTACACCTTC. The V gene is TRBV9, the J gene TRBJ1-2; TRBD1 matches at 9 bases. Germline values: CDR1 SGDLS, CDR2 YYNGEE. V was pared by 0 bases and J by 1 base, with 7 bases of the junction left unmatched. CDR3 length equals 17 residues.